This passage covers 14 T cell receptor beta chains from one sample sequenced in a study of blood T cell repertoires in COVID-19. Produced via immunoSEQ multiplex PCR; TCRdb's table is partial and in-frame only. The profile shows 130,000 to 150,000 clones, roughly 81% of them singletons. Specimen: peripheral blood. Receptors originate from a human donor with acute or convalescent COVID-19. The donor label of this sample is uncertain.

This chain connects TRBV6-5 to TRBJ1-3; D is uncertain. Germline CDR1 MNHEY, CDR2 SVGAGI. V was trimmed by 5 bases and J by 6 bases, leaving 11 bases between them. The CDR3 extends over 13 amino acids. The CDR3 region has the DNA TGTGCCAGCAGTCCACGAACAGAAAACACCATATATTTT. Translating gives CASSPRTENTIYF.

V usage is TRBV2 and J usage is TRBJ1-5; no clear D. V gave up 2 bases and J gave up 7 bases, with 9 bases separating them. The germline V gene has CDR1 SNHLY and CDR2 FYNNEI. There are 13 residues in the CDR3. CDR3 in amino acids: CASSENSQQPQHF. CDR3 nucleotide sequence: TGTGCCAGCAGTGAAAACAGCCAACAGCCCCAGCATTTT.

Written as DNA, the CDR3 is TGTGCCAGCAGTCCCAGAAAGACTAACTCTGGAAACACCATATATTTT. Translating gives CASSPRKTNSGNTIYF. The chain has TRBV27 and TRBJ1-3; D remains unclear. V lost 5 bases and J lost 0, with 14 bases in between. The CDR3 sequence is 16 residues long. Germline V gives CDR1 MNHEY, CDR2 SMNVEV (reference sequence).

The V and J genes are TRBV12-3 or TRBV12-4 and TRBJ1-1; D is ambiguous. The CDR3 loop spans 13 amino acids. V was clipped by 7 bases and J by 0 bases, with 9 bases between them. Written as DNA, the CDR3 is TGTGCCAGCACGACACTCATGAACACTGAAGCTTTCTTT. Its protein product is CASTTLMNTEAFF.

CDR3 region: CSVRQGGYGYTF. In DNA form, the CDR3 reads TGCAGCGTTCGACAGGGAGGCTATGGCTACACCTTC. This sequence joins TRBV29-1 and TRBJ1-2; 7 bases map to TRBD1. This CDR3 has 12 residues. Germline-derived CDR1 and CDR2 are SQVTM and ANQGSEA. Trimming removed 5 bases from V and 4 bases from J; junction bases left unmatched: 4.

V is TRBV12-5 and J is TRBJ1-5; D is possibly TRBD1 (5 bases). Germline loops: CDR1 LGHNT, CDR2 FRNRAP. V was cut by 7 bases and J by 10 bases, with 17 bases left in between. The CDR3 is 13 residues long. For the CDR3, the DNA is TGTGCTAGTGCCAAGGACACCCGCGGCCCCCAGCATTTT. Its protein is CASAKDTRGPQHF.

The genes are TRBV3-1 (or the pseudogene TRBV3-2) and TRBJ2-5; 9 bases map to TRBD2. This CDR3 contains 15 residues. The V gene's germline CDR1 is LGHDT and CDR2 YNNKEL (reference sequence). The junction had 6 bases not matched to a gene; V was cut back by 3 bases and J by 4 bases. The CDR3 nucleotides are TGTGCCAGCAGCCATTGGCTAGCGGGGACAGAGACCCAGTACTTC. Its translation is CASSHWLAGTETQYF.

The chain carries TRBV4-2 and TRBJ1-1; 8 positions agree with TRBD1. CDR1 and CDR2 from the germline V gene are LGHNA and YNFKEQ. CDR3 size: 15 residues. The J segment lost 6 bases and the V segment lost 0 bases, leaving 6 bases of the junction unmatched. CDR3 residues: CASSQESSGGPEAFF. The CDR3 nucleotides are TGTGCCAGCAGCCAAGAGAGTTCAGGGGGCCCTGAAGCTTTCTTT.

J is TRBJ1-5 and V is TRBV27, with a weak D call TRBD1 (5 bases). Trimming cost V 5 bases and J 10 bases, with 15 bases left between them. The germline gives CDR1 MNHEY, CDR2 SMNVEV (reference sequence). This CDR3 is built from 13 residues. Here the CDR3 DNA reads TGTGCCAGCAGTCCCAGGGATATCAGCCCCCAGCATTTT. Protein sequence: CASSPRDISPQHF.

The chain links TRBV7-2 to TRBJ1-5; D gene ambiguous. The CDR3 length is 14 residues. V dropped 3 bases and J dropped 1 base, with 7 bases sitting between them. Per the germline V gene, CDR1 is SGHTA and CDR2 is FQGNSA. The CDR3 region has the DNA TGTGCCAGCAGCTTCGGTCCGAGCAATCAGCCCCAGCATTTT. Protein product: CASSFGPSNQPQHF.

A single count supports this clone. The CDR3 region is CATSDRTGWTEAFF. The CDR3 bases are TGTGCCACCAGTGACCGGACAGGGTGGACTGAAGCTTTCTTT. This chain uses TRBV24-1 with TRBJ1-1; TRBD1 aligns across 8 bases. CDR1 is KGHDR and CDR2 is SFDVKD in the germline V gene. After removal of 4 bases from V and 5 bases from J, the junction contained 5 bases not matched to a gene. This CDR3 has 14 amino acids.

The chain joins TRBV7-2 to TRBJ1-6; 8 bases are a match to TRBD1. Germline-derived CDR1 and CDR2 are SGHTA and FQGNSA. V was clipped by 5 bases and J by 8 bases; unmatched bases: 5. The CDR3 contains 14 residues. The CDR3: CASSLGQGYSPLHF. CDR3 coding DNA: TGTGCCAGCAGCCTCGGACAGGGATATTCACCCCTCCACTTT. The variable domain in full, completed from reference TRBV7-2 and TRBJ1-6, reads GAGVSQSPSNKVTEKGKDVELRCDPISGHTALYWYRQSLGQGLEFLIYFQGNSAPDKSGLPSDRFSAERTGGSVSTLTIQRTQQEDSAVYLCASSLGQGYSPLHFGNGTRLTVT.

CDR3 residues: CASSQSGVTNQPQHF. The DNA of the CDR3 is TGTGCCAGCAGCCAGTCAGGGGTCACCAATCAGCCCCAGCATTTT. The V call is TRBV3-1 (or the pseudogene TRBV3-2), the J call TRBJ1-5; possibly TRBD1 for D (6 bases). The V end was cut by 3 bases, the J end by 3 bases, with 12 bases between. Germline CDR1 and CDR2: LGHDT and YNNKEL (reference sequence). The CDR3 has 15 amino acids.

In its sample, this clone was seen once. The CDR3 nucleotides are TGTGCCAGCAGTGTACCTTCTGGGACAGGACTTGGAAACTATGGCTACACCTTC. This gives the protein CASSVPSGTGLGNYGYTF. The rearrangement joins TRBV2 to TRBJ1-2, with 8 bases that match TRBD1. V was pared by 4 bases and J by 2 bases, with 15 bases of the junction left unmatched. Germline CDR1 SNHLY, CDR2 FYNNEI. The CDR3 is 18 amino acids.